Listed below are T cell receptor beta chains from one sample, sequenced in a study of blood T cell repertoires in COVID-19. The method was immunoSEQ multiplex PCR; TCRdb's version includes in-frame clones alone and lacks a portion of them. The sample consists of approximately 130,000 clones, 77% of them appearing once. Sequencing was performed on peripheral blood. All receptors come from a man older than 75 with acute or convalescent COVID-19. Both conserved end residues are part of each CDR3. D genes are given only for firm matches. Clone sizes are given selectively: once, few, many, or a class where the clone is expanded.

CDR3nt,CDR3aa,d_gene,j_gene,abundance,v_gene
TGCGCCAGCAGCAGGATGGACAGACCGAACACTGAAGCTTTCTTT,CASSRMDRPNTEAFF,NA,TRBJ1-1,NA,TRBV5-1
TGCGCCAGCAGCTTTGGAAGCGGGAGGGATACGCAGTATTTT,CASSFGSGRDTQYF,TRBD2,TRBJ2-3,NA,TRBV5-1
TGTGCCACCAGCAGAGATCTGCCCTCACAGGGCTTGAACACCGGGGAGCTGTTTTTT,CATSRDLPSQGLNTGELFF,NA,TRBJ2-2,NA,TRBV15
TGTGCCAGCAGTCCCTCAAAAAGAGCGGGTTACACTGAAGCTTTCTTT,CASSPSKRAGYTEAFF,NA,TRBJ1-1,once,TRBV27
TGTGCCAGCAGTTACTCGACAGGGAATCATGAAAAACTGTTTTTT,CASSYSTGNHEKLFF,TRBD1,TRBJ1-4,NA,TRBV6-5
TGTGCCAGCAGCCGCGGAGGGGCAGAGACCTACGAGCAGTACTTC,CASSRGGAETYEQYF,NA,TRBJ2-7,NA,TRBV4-2
TGTGCCAGCAGTCAGGACTCTGAAGCTTTCTTT,CASSQDSEAFF,NA,TRBJ1-1,NA,TRBV6-5
TGTGCCAGCAGCTTAGATCCCCAGCGGGGGGGACGAGAGCAGTTCTTC,CASSLDPQRGGREQFF,TRBD2,TRBJ2-1,NA,TRBV7-2
TGTGCCAGCAGTGTCAGGGGGGTGGGCACTGAAGCTTTCTTT,CASSVRGVGTEAFF,TRBD1,TRBJ1-1,NA,TRBV2
TGTGCCAGCAGTACCGGTTACTCTGGAAACACCATATATTTT,CASSTGYSGNTIYF,NA,TRBJ1-3,NA,TRBV28
TGTGCCAGCAGTCCCCGCGGCCCGGGGGCAGATACGCAGTATTTT,CASSPRGPGADTQYF,NA,TRBJ2-3,NA,TRBV27
TGTGCCAGCAACGGCACCGGGGAGCTGTTTTTT,CASNGTGELFF,NA,TRBJ2-2,NA,TRBV6-5
TGTGCCATACAGACAGGGGGTACGCGGGATGAGCAGTTCTTC,CAIQTGGTRDEQFF,TRBD1,TRBJ2-1,NA,TRBV10-3
TGTGCCAGCCTCACAGATACGCAGTATTTT,CASLTDTQYF,NA,TRBJ2-3,NA,TRBV2
TGTGCCAGCAGAGGCGGCTTAGGCTATGGCTACACCTTC,CASRGGLGYGYTF,NA,TRBJ1-2,NA,TRBV6-5
TGTGCCAGCACTCCAACGGGAAACACCGGGGAGCTGTTTTTT,CASTPTGNTGELFF,NA,TRBJ2-2,NA,TRBV6-5
TGTGCCAGCAGCCAACGGCAGGGGGCTGGCATTCAGTACTTC,CASSQRQGAGIQYF,TRBD1,TRBJ2-4,NA,TRBV3-1/TRBV3-2
TGTGCCAGCAGTCCGGACAGGGGTTACTACAATGAGCAGTTCTTC,CASSPDRGYYNEQFF,TRBD1,TRBJ2-1,NA,TRBV27
TGTGCCACCAGCAGAGACTCGAAGGGACAGTTTGGAGGCTACACCTTC,CATSRDSKGQFGGYTF,TRBD1,TRBJ1-2,NA,TRBV15
TGTGCCACCCGAGAGGGCAATCAGCCCCAGCATTTT,CATREGNQPQHF,NA,TRBJ1-5,NA,TRBV6-6
TGTGCCAGCATCTCGCTACCGGGGAGGGGTGCTGAAGCTTTCTTT,CASISLPGRGAEAFF,NA,TRBJ1-1,NA,TRBV7-9
TGTGCCAGCAGCCCCTTCCGGGATAATTCACCCCTCCACTTT,CASSPFRDNSPLHF,NA,TRBJ1-6,NA,TRBV3-1/TRBV3-2
TGTGCCAGCAGCCAAGTAGACACTGAAGCTTTCTTT,CASSQVDTEAFF,NA,TRBJ1-1,NA,TRBV3-1/TRBV3-2
TGTGCCATCAGTGAGTCGAGCGCGGGACAGGGGGCGTATGGGGACACTGAAGCTTTCTTT,CAISESSAGQGAYGDTEAFF,TRBD1,TRBJ1-1,NA,TRBV10-3
TGTGCCAGCAGTTACTCGCCGGGGAGGGGAGAGCAGTTCTTC,CASSYSPGRGEQFF,TRBD2,TRBJ2-1,NA,TRBV6-2/TRBV6-3
TGTGCCAGCATCCAGGACAGGGGGGCCACTGAAGCTTTCTTT,CASIQDRGATEAFF,TRBD1,TRBJ1-1,NA,TRBV6-5
TGTGCCAGTAGTCAAGCCCGGGTCTATGGCTACACCTTC,CASSQARVYGYTF,NA,TRBJ1-2,NA,TRBV19
TGTGCCAGCAGTTATGGCGGGCGGTACGAGCAGTACTTC,CASSYGGRYEQYF,NA,TRBJ2-7,NA,TRBV6-2/TRBV6-3
TGTGCCAGTAGTATCCGACAGGGGACCTCCTACGAGCAGTACTTC,CASSIRQGTSYEQYF,TRBD1,TRBJ2-7,NA,TRBV19
TGTGCCAGTAGTATTATGACAGCCGCTAACTATGGCTACACCTTC,CASSIMTAANYGYTF,NA,TRBJ1-2,NA,TRBV19
TGCGCCAGCAGCCAAGAGACAGGGGGGTACGAGCAGTACTTC,CASSQETGGYEQYF,TRBD1,TRBJ2-7,once,TRBV4-1